The rows below give T cell receptor beta chains drawn from one sample of a study of blood T cell repertoires in COVID-19. Repertoires were generated with immunoSEQ multiplex PCR, while TCRdb's copy carries only in-frame clones and drops some. The sample holds almost 25,000 clones, around 90% seen once. The sequencing sample was made of peripheral blood. Source of these receptors: a man aged 65 to 85 with active COVID-19. Both conserved end residues are part of each CDR3. Each record gives: J gene, D gene, V gene, CDR3 length, clone size, CDR3 protein, CDR3 DNA. D genes are given only for firm matches. The listing skips clone size in some rows; elsewhere it reads once, few, many or a size class.

J: TRBJ2-2; D: .; V: TRBV5-8; length: 17; size: .; CDR3: CASRRKGGLLNTGELFF; DNA: TGTGCCAGCAGGCGGAAAGGGGGACTACTGAACACCGGGGAGCTGTTTTTT
J: TRBJ2-5; D: TRBD1; V: TRBV19; length: 14; size: .; CDR3: CASSTPGQKETQYF; DNA: TGTGCCAGTAGTACCCCGGGACAGAAAGAGACCCAGTACTTC
J: TRBJ1-5; D: TRBD1; V: TRBV18; length: 14; size: .; CDR3: CASSPGTGFEPQHF; DNA: TGTGCCAGCTCACCAGGGACAGGATTTGAGCCCCAGCATTTT
J: TRBJ1-3; D: .; V: TRBV27; length: 17; size: .; CDR3: CASSLSMAQGSGNTIYF; DNA: TGTGCCAGCAGTTTATCGATGGCCCAGGGATCTGGAAACACCATATATTTT
J: TRBJ1-3; D: .; V: TRBV4-3; length: 14; size: .; CDR3: CASSGRASGNTIYF; DNA: TGCGCCAGCAGCGGGCGGGCTTCTGGAAACACCATATATTTT
J: TRBJ1-4; D: TRBD1; V: TRBV2; length: 14; size: .; CDR3: CASSREGAGEKLFF; DNA: TGTGCCAGCAGTCGCGAGGGGGCGGGTGAAAAACTGTTTTTT
J: TRBJ1-4; D: .; V: TRBV5-1; length: 13; size: .; CDR3: CASSLQGREKLFF; DNA: TGCGCCAGCAGCCTCCAGGGGCGGGAAAAACTGTTTTTT
J: TRBJ2-7; D: TRBD2; V: TRBV5-1; length: 14; size: .; CDR3: CASSPGLAGDEQYF; DNA: TGCGCCAGCAGCCCGGGACTAGCGGGAGACGAGCAGTACTTC
J: TRBJ1-6; D: .; V: TRBV28; length: 13; size: .; CDR3: CASSLHYNSPLHF; DNA: TGTGCCAGCAGTTTACACTATAATTCACCCCTCCACTTT
J: TRBJ2-1; D: TRBD2; V: TRBV29-1; length: 13; size: .; CDR3: CSHLGGSANEQFF; DNA: TGCAGCCACCTCGGGGGGAGCGCCAATGAGCAGTTCTTC
J: TRBJ2-1; D: TRBD1; V: TRBV6-2/TRBV6-3; length: 16; size: .; CDR3: CASSYKQGARYVEQFF; DNA: TGTGCCAGCAGTTACAAGCAGGGGGCGCGGTATGTTGAGCAGTTCTTC
J: TRBJ1-6; D: TRBD1; V: TRBV7-7; length: 16; size: .; CDR3: CASSPGTAGPNSPLHF; DNA: TGTGCTAGCAGCCCTGGGACAGCAGGGCCTAATTCACCCCTCCACTTT
J: TRBJ2-4; D: TRBD1; V: TRBV19; length: 14; size: .; CDR3: CASRPGGSVYIQYF; DNA: TGTGCCAGTAGACCAGGGGGCTCAGTCTACATTCAGTACTTC
J: TRBJ1-2; D: TRBD1; V: TRBV7-2; length: 13; size: .; CDR3: CASSLNLRGGYTF; DNA: TGTGCCAGCAGCTTAAATCTCAGGGGGGGCTACACCTTC
J: TRBJ2-2; D: .; V: TRBV27; length: 16; size: .; CDR3: CASSLFPGTNTGELFF; DNA: TGTGCCAGCAGTTTATTCCCAGGGACAAACACCGGGGAGCTGTTTTTT
J: TRBJ1-2; D: .; V: TRBV7-2; length: 15; size: .; CDR3: CASSLAGSRGYGYTF; DNA: TGTGCCAGCAGCTTAGCCGGATCCAGGGGCTATGGCTACACCTTC
J: TRBJ2-7; D: .; V: TRBV18; length: 15; size: .; CDR3: CASSSKGVGSYEQYF; DNA: TGTGCCAGCTCGTCCAAGGGGGTGGGCTCCTACGAGCAGTACTTC
J: TRBJ1-5; D: .; V: TRBV28; length: 15; size: once; CDR3: CASSLGLTINQPQHF; DNA: TGTGCCAGCAGTTTGGGACTTACTATAAATCAGCCCCAGCATTTT
J: TRBJ1-4; D: .; V: TRBV7-9; length: 16; size: .; CDR3: CASSLAQGTPNEKLFF; DNA: TGTGCCAGCAGCTTAGCGCAGGGAACACCTAATGAAAAACTGTTTTTT
J: TRBJ2-3; D: TRBD1; V: TRBV2; length: 18; size: .; CDR3: CASSAFLSGQILEDTQYF; DNA: TGTGCCAGCAGTGCGTTCCTATCGGGACAGATTTTGGAAGATACGCAGTATTTT
J: TRBJ2-3; D: .; V: TRBV29-1; length: 15; size: .; CDR3: CSVEGLQRNTDTQYF; DNA: TGCAGCGTTGAGGGACTCCAAAGAAACACAGATACGCAGTATTTT
J: TRBJ1-2; D: .; V: TRBV3-1/TRBV3-2; length: 14; size: .; CDR3: CASSHGSLGYGYTF; DNA: TGTGCCAGCAGCCATGGGTCTCTAGGCTATGGCTACACCTTC
J: TRBJ2-7; D: TRBD1; V: TRBV6-5; length: 15; size: .; CDR3: CASSPQTGSTYEQYF; DNA: TGTGCCAGCAGTCCCCAGACAGGGTCTACCTACGAGCAGTACTTC
J: TRBJ1-1; D: .; V: TRBV18; length: 16; size: .; CDR3: CASSPSIRGGGTEAFF; DNA: TGTGCCAGCTCACCCTCCATTAGGGGCGGTGGCACTGAAGCTTTCTTT
J: TRBJ2-1; D: TRBD2; V: TRBV7-2; length: 14; size: .; CDR3: CASSLGLAAHEQFF; DNA: TGTGCCAGCAGCTTAGGACTAGCGGCACATGAGCAGTTCTTC
J: TRBJ2-7; D: TRBD1; V: TRBV5-6; length: 18; size: .; CDR3: CASSYSQGAETPKDEQYF; DNA: TGTGCCAGCAGCTACTCACAGGGGGCTGAGACTCCTAAAGATGAGCAGTACTTC
J: TRBJ2-7; D: .; V: TRBV28; length: 16; size: .; CDR3: CASSSPAGGSTYEQYF; DNA: TGTGCCAGCAGTAGCCCGGCCGGGGGAAGTACCTACGAGCAGTACTTC
J: TRBJ1-2; D: .; V: TRBV5-1; length: 12; size: once; CDR3: CASSFNGYGYTF; DNA: TGCGCCAGCAGCTTTAACGGCTATGGCTACACCTTC
J: TRBJ2-1; D: .; V: TRBV4-3; length: 15; size: once; CDR3: CASSYSGGGFAEQFF; DNA: TGCGCCAGCAGCTATAGCGGAGGAGGCTTCGCTGAGCAGTTCTTC
J: TRBJ1-4; D: TRBD1; V: TRBV5-5; length: 16; size: .; CDR3: CASSWPYRGGSEKLFF; DNA: TGTGCCAGCAGCTGGCCCTACAGGGGGGGAAGTGAAAAACTGTTTTTT
J: TRBJ1-5; D: .; V: TRBV19; length: 13; size: .; CDR3: CASSINLIQPQHF; DNA: TGTGCCAGTAGTATTAACCTAATTCAGCCCCAGCATTTT
J: TRBJ2-5; D: .; V: TRBV11-2; length: 16; size: .; CDR3: CASSRGRGGGQETQYF; DNA: TGTGCCAGCAGCCGGGGGCGGGGCGGGGGCCAAGAGACCCAGTACTTC
J: TRBJ2-7; D: TRBD1; V: TRBV5-1; length: 14; size: once; CDR3: CASSSYSGTGEQYF; DNA: TGCGCCAGCAGCTCATATTCCGGGACAGGGGAGCAGTACTTC
J: TRBJ2-7; D: .; V: TRBV19; length: 15; size: .; CDR3: CASSDGAGEDYEQYF; DNA: TGTGCCAGTAGCGATGGGGCAGGGGAAGACTACGAGCAGTACTTC
J: TRBJ1-2; D: .; V: TRBV4-1; length: 13; size: .; CDR3: CASSGGGYYGYTF; DNA: TGCGCCAGCAGCGGGGGGGGCTACTATGGCTACACCTTC
J: TRBJ1-5; D: .; V: TRBV28; length: 14; size: .; CDR3: CASSYGGPNQPQHF; DNA: TGTGCCAGCAGCTACGGGGGTCCCAATCAGCCCCAGCATTTT
J: TRBJ2-3; D: .; V: TRBV7-3; length: 17; size: few; CDR3: CASSFGSGITTTDTQYF; DNA: TGTGCCAGCAGCTTCGGATCAGGGATCACCACAACAGATACGCAGTATTTT
J: TRBJ1-2; D: TRBD1; V: TRBV27; length: 15; size: .; CDR3: CASSLSLTGEGGYTF; DNA: TGTGCCAGCAGTTTATCGTTGACAGGGGAGGGTGGCTACACCTTC
J: TRBJ2-5; D: .; V: TRBV4-1; length: 15; size: .; CDR3: CASSPGRRVGETQYF; DNA: TGCGCCAGCAGCCCCGGAAGGAGGGTCGGCGAGACCCAGTACTTC
J: TRBJ2-1; D: .; V: TRBV28; length: 15; size: .; CDR3: CASSLGGSAHNEQFF; DNA: TGTGCCAGCAGTTTAGGCGGGTCGGCCCACAATGAGCAGTTCTTC
J: TRBJ2-3; D: .; V: TRBV15; length: 14; size: once; CDR3: CATQDGYSTDTQYF; DNA: TGTGCCACCCAGGATGGATATAGCACAGATACGCAGTATTTT
J: TRBJ2-1; D: TRBD2; V: TRBV4-2; length: 19; size: once; CDR3: CASSPLGGGPGVAYNEQFF; DNA: TGTGCCAGCAGCCCTCTGGGGGGAGGGCCCGGGGTAGCCTACAATGAGCAGTTCTTC
J: TRBJ2-7; D: TRBD2; V: TRBV7-2; length: 12; size: .; CDR3: CASRLAGYEQYF; DNA: TGTGCCAGCAGGCTAGCGGGCTACGAGCAGTACTTC
J: TRBJ1-3; D: .; V: TRBV3-1/TRBV3-2; length: 15; size: .; CDR3: CASSPRVLSGNTIYF; DNA: TGTGCCAGCAGTCCCCGAGTTCTCTCTGGAAACACCATATATTTT
J: TRBJ2-1; D: TRBD2; V: TRBV7-9; length: 17; size: few; CDR3: CASSSSKLAVPYNEQFF; DNA: TGTGCCAGCAGCTCAAGCAAACTAGCGGTTCCCTACAATGAGCAGTTCTTC